This T cell receptor beta chain was retrieved from a study of blood T cell repertoires in COVID-19. Study in general: Material from acute and convalescent COVID-19 was sourced from the United States, Italy and Spain. In each case, the material was cDNA or gDNA derived from T cells, B-cell-depleted T cells, or PBMCs.

This CDR3 has 15 residues. V was pared by 5 bases and J by 2 bases, with 7 bases of the junction left unmatched. Germline CDR1 reads SGHTA; CDR2 reads FQGNSA. In the original workflow: Amplification with reference gene primers provided the estimates of nucleated cell counts. Repertoires were generated with immunoSEQ multiplex PCR, while TCRdb's copy carries only in-frame clones and drops some. V, J and clone size are taken as reported in that table, and D and trimming were inferred from the DNA itself. The data contain tens of thousands of clones, about 90% of them singletons. Input material: peripheral blood. The TCR was taken from a human donor in a cohort sampled during active COVID-19. The chain couples TRBV7-2 to TRBJ2-5; 8 bases are a match to TRBD1. The CDR3 DNA sequence: TGTGCCAGCAGCCTCACCGGGACAGGTCAAGAGACCCAGTACTTC. Its translation is CASSLTGTGQETQYF.